This T cell receptor beta chain was sequenced in a study of early T cells in non-severe SARS-CoV-2 infection. About the research overall: Sequenced bulk RNA came from whole blood that was unsorted, and chains were unpaired.

The CDR3 contains 14 residues. Trimming stripped 6 bases from V and 6 bases from J, with 17 bases between. The protocol attached unique molecular identifiers to individual cDNA molecules. Each CDR3 protein gets one entry after TCRdb re-called the 5' RACE reads with MiXCR. This table holds over 60,000 distinct CDR3 sequences, roughly 9.1% found once. Overall study findings and caveats: VDJdb matches were skewed toward anti-spike CD8 T cell responses.

As concerns this clonotype: What it binds is not known.

This sample comprised whole blood, obtained at baseline. The receptor was derived from an adult who was a healthcare worker with PCR-confirmed SARS-CoV-2 infection or an uninfected control (not recorded which). The J gene is TRBJ1-1, the V gene TRBV12-3 or TRBV12-4; D ambiguous. CDR3 region: CASSPSGEWAEAFF. The CDR3 DNA reads TGTGCCAGCAGCCCTTCCGGGGAGTGGGCTGAAGCTTTCTTT.